This TCR beta chain was obtained from a study of cytomegalovirus exposure and HLA in healthy donors. Across the study: Sequencing of around 200 million T cells in an earlier analysis found 100 million to 140 million unique TCR beta sequences. Study-level findings and limits: When analyzed later, a missense DCLRE1C variant was found to be linked to TCR beta V- and J-gene trimming. In an earlier analysis, productive rearrangement rates for most beta V segments clustered near 87% or 30%.

This PCR relied on a set of 60 Vbeta primers and 13 Jbeta primers. Method: immunoSEQ multiplex PCR; TCRdb's copy keeps in-frame clones and lacks some. The sample yields around 180,000 clones, over 60% seen once. This clone was seen just once. Antigen unknown. Input material: PBMCs. This clonotype was sampled from a girl aged 5-17 years in good health and CMV-seronegative.

The DNA of the CDR3 is TGTGCCAGCAGAACGGGAATAAACATGAACACTGAAGCTTTCTTT. Translated: CASRTGINMNTEAFF. The chain couples TRBV10-3 to TRBJ1-1; D unclear. Germline V lookup: CDR1 ENHRY, CDR2 SYGVKD. V dropped 10 bases and J dropped 0 bases, with 18 bases sitting between them. This CDR3 contains 15 residues.